This entry describes one T cell receptor beta chain. The data were taken from a study of early T cells in non-severe SARS-CoV-2 infection. A single record per CDR3 protein comes from TCRdb applying MiXCR to the 5' RACE reads. The table has under 90,000 distinct CDR3 sequences, around 14% seen once. Input material: whole blood. This receptor was identified in an adult who was a healthcare worker with PCR-confirmed SARS-CoV-2 infection or an uninfected control (not recorded which).

The CDR3 spells CSARDPGLAVNNEQFF. CDR3 DNA: TGCAGTGCTAGAGACCCCGGGCTAGCGGTCAACAATGAGCAGTTCTTC. The rearrangement joins TRBV20-1 to TRBJ2-1; 7 nucleotides match TRBD2. Germline-derived CDR1 and CDR2 are DFQATT and SNEGSKA (reference sequence). V trimming: 0 bases; J trimming: 5 bases; junction bases outside the gene matches: 10. The CDR3 length is 16 residues.